A selection of T cell receptor beta chains follows, all from one sample in a study of CD8+CD57+ T cells in acquired aplastic anemia. TCRdb re-analysed the reads in MiXCR, keeping a single row per CDR3 protein. In the table there are some 240,000 distinct CDR3 sequences, roughly 33% of which are singletons. The sequenced sample consisted of sorted CD4+, CD8+, or CD8+CD57+ T cells (not recorded which) from PBMCs. The receptors shown here come from a human donor in good health, serving as a control. Both conserved end residues are trimmed from each CDR3.

TRBV7-9	TRBJ2-7	ASRYGPRDYEQY
TRBV10-1	TRBJ2-4	ASSRDGENIQY
TRBV10-3	TRBJ2-6	AIRELRGVPGLCSGANVLT
TRBV7-9	TRBJ1-6	ASSLVEGRSPLH
TRBV11-2	TRBJ1-3	ASSLRAGGRGNTIY
TRBV3-1	TRBJ1-5	ASSHRRSNQPQH
TRBV5-1	TRBJ2-2	ASSLGLTGTGAGELF
TRBV5-5	TRBJ2-2	ASSISQGTGELF
TRBV12-5	TRBJ2-2	ASGLQGRDEYANTGELF
TRBV3-1	TRBJ2-5	ASSQEPIETQY
TRBV5-1	TRBJ2-7	ASSQHPSTGLYEQY
TRBV29-1	TRBJ2-7	SVGPGQGSYEQY
TRBV19	TRBJ1-1	ASCWTANTEAF
TRBV4-1	TRBJ2-2	ASSPMGTSRTGELF
TRBV4-1	TRBJ1-6	ASSRGEGIDNSPLH
TRBV7-9	TRBJ2-7	ASSQELGTTYEQY
TRBV27	TRBJ2-7	ASSSWDPYERY
TRBV2	TRBJ1-5	ASSPRWERGQPQH
TRBV19	TRBJ2-7	ASSMKNGLNTYEQY
TRBV2	TRBJ1-1	ASRRDFGGFAEAF
TRBV19	TRBJ2-5	ASSISGTAQETQY
TRBV29-1	TRBJ2-3	SVDVHRGADTQY
TRBV24-1	TRBJ1-1	ATSDLQGTEAF
TRBV5-4	TRBJ1-5	ASSRGVEEPQH
TRBV20-1	TRBJ1-1	SARDRQMNTEAF
TRBV19	TRBJ1-1	ASSMTITEAF
TRBV7-9	TRBJ2-3	ASSSPTSGVFDTQY
TRBV7-2	TRBJ1-2	ASSQEGPYGYT
TRBV9	TRBJ2-1	ASSVGTAPYNEQF
TRBV9	TRBJ2-6	ASSVRGQMGPGANVLT
TRBV19	TRBJ1-2	ASSIGGTGPARGYT
TRBV20-1	.	SVRGLAGAEQY
TRBV7-8	TRBJ1-1	ASSLGGLAGGMNTEAF
TRBV15	TRBJ2-1	ATSRARYEQF
TRBV7-9	TRBJ2-5	ASRRSAGSPRETQY
TRBV29-1	TRBJ1-5	SVGPGQGPGQPQH
TRBV2	TRBJ2-1	ASSVDRYNEQF